This TCR beta chain comes out of a study of blood T cell repertoires in COVID-19. Overall study: Donors in the United States, Italy and Spain gave samples during acute or convalescent COVID-19.

The ends lost 5 bases at V and 3 bases at J; junction bases unmatched: 7. Looked up from germline, CDR1 is LNHDA and CDR2 is SQIVND (reference sequence). The CDR3 has 15 amino acids. TCRdb's table, derived via immunoSEQ multiplex PCR, lists solely in-frame clones and lacks some. The data show more than 150,000 clones, with approximately 80% seen just once and 9% to 15% held by the top ten. In Seattle, patients joined the study during active infection and were tracked longitudinally. Sequenced material: peripheral blood. The chain has TRBV19 and TRBJ1-1; 9 bases fit TRBD1. The source of this sequence is a woman older than 75 with COVID-19, enrolled during active disease. CDR3 in DNA: TGTGCCAGTAGTGTCTACAGGGGGCGGGACACTGAAGCTTTCTTT. This encodes CASSVYRGRDTEAFF.